These 19 T cell receptor beta chains were all obtained from the same sample, sequenced in a study of T cells in Graves' hyperthyroidism and ophthalmopathy. Amplified regions were TCR beta CDR3 sequences from RNA transcripts. HTBI primers were the set used in a first-round RT-PCR of the TCR CDR3. TCRdb re-derived calls from the multiplex PCR reads in MiXCR, one entry per CDR3 protein. Seen here are under 600,000 distinct CDR3 sequences, around 16% observed once, and the top ten hold 3% to 4%. Sequencing was performed on blood. The receptors derive from a woman aged 40-49 years with Graves' ophthalmopathy.

On this clonotype itself: A much larger clone lies one base from this, so it may be a read error. The chain carries TRBV12-3 or TRBV12-4 and TRBJ2-3; TRBD2 matches 9 bases. V lost 5 bases to trimming and J lost 12 bases; unmatched junction nucleotides: 12. The length of the CDR3 is 14 residues. CDR3 in DNA: TGTGCCAGCAGTCCCCAGTCTAGCGGGGCAGATCAGTATTTT. Its protein product is CASSPQSSGADQYF.

Many counts were recorded for this clonotype. The CDR3 nucleotides are TGTGCCAGTAGACCGGGACAGCAAGAAGAGACCCAGTACTTC. Its protein is CASRPGQQEETQYF. V usage is TRBV19 and J usage is TRBJ2-5; TRBD1 aligns across 7 bases. The CDR3 extends over 14 amino acids. J lost 3 bases, V lost 6 bases, and 7 bases had no gene match. CDR1 is LNHDA and CDR2 is SQIVND in the germline V gene (reference sequence).

Ten or more counts support this clonotype. This chain joins TRBV7-8 and TRBJ1-4, with a tentative D call TRBD1 (6 bases). The CDR3 length is 15 residues. CDR1 is SGHVS, CDR2 FQNEAQ, per germline. V was trimmed by 6 bases and J by 2 bases, leaving 13 bases between them. The DNA for the CDR3 is TGTGCCAGCAGTTTGAACACAGGGACTAATGAAAAACTGTTTTTT. Translating gives CASSLNTGTNEKLFF.

The table lists this clonotype with many counts. This chain links TRBV6-1 with TRBJ1-2; the D is unclear. Trimming left V 5 bases short and J 0 bases short, with 13 bases between. The CDR3 extends over 15 amino acids. Germline V gene sequence: CDR1 MNHNS, CDR2 SASEGT. The CDR3 sequence: CASSPDIRANYGYTF. The CDR3 bases are TGTGCCAGCAGTCCTGACATAAGGGCTAACTATGGCTACACCTTC.

This clonotype came up many times. This chain joins TRBV28 and TRBJ2-7, with D uncertain. The CDR3 length is 14 residues. Trimming pared 6 bases from V and 1 base from J, leaving 13 bases between. Per germline, CDR1 MDHEN and CDR2 SYDVKM. The CDR3 loop reads CASRPYTTSYEQYF. The CDR3 DNA reads TGTGCCAGCAGACCATACACAACGTCCTACGAGCAGTACTTC.

This clonotype was seen repeatedly, ten times or more. The chain links TRBV28 to TRBJ2-7; unclear D gene. V was cut by 1 base and J by 2 bases, with 18 bases left in between. The CDR3 runs 17 residues. Germline CDR1 reads MDHEN; CDR2 reads SYDVKM. The DNA for the CDR3 is TGTGCCAGCAGTTTATTAGGTGGCGGCTCACTTGCCTACGAGCAGTACTTC. This encodes CASSLLGGGSLAYEQYF.

This clonotype was seen repeatedly, ten times or more. The chain carries TRBV6-5 and TRBJ1-1; 7 positions agree with TRBD1. With V trimmed by 0 bases and J by 5 bases, 3 bases remained unmatched. CDR1 MNHEY and CDR2 SVGAGI come from the germline V gene. CDR3 length equals 14 residues. The CDR3 DNA reads TGTGCCAGCAGTTACTCGACAGGGAGGACTGAAGCTTTCTTT. Amino acids: CASSYSTGRTEAFF.

This clonotype was observed many times. V gene TRBV28 combines with J gene TRBJ2-5; TRBD1 is a possible D gene (5 bases). The V and J ends lost 2 bases and 5 bases respectively, with 18 bases between them. Germline V lookup: CDR1 MDHEN, CDR2 SYDVKM. The CDR3 consists of 16 residues. CDR3: CASSLGPKGLGETQYF. CDR3 DNA sequence: TGTGCCAGCAGTTTAGGCCCTAAGGGGTTAGGGGAGACCCAGTACTTC. The full variable domain, rest sourced from reference TRBV28 and TRBJ2-5, is DVKVTQSSRYLVKRTGEKVFLECVQDMDHENMFWYRQDPGLGLRLIYFSYDVKMKEKGDIPEGYSVSREKKERFSLILESASTNQTSMYLCASSLGPKGLGETQYFGPGTRLLVL.

At least ten counts were recorded for this clonotype. The gene calls are TRBV5-1 and TRBJ1-1; D gene uncertain. The CDR3 spans 14 residues. V lost 4 bases and J 4 bases, leaving 14 bases between the germline ends. The germline CDR1 and CDR2 sequences are SGHRS and YFSETQ. The chain's CDR3 is CASSTTDRVTEAFF. The CDR3 DNA sequence: TGCGCCAGCAGCACGACTGACCGGGTCACTGAAGCTTTCTTT.

This clonotype was seen at least ten times. The chain recombines TRBV7-9 with TRBJ2-2, with 12 bases fitting TRBD2. The CDR3 is 16 residues long. V lost 7 bases to trimming and J lost 4 bases; unmatched junction nucleotides: 7. CDR1 is SEHNR, CDR2 FQNEAQ, per germline (reference sequence). DNA of the CDR3: TGTGCCAGCACCACGACTAGCGGGAGTGCCACCGGGGAGCTGTTTTTT. Protein sequence: CASTTTSGSATGELFF.

This clonotype was detected a few times. V usage is TRBV19 and J usage is TRBJ1-1; D gene ambiguous. V shed 7 bases and J shed 0 bases, with 15 bases lying between them. The germline gives CDR1 LNHDA, CDR2 SQIVND (reference sequence). This CDR3 has 15 amino acids. DNA for the CDR3: TGTGCCAGTAACACACAGAGTATCATGAACACTGAAGCTTTCTTT. Its protein is CASNTQSIMNTEAFF.

The chain carries TRBV7-9 and TRBJ2-1; 9 nucleotides align to TRBD1. Germline CDR1 is SEHNR and CDR2 is FQNEAQ (reference sequence). The V gene end was trimmed by 1 base and the J gene end by 9 bases; junction bases not matched to a gene: 1. The CDR3 runs 13 residues. The CDR3 region has the DNA TGTGCCAGCAGCTTAGAGACAGGGGGTGAGCAGTTCTTC. This gives the protein CASSLETGGEQFF.

The table lists this clonotype with many counts. The chain employs TRBV2 and TRBJ2-7, with 9 bases fitting TRBD1. The V gene's germline CDR1 is SNHLY and CDR2 FYNNEI. The CDR3 totals 15 residues. The V gene end was trimmed by 6 bases and the J gene end by 4 bases; junction bases not matched to a gene: 10. CDR3 coding DNA: TGTGCCAGCAGCTGGGGACAGGGCCCAGAATACGAGCAGTACTTC. This sequence encodes CASSWGQGPEYEQYF.

The V gene is TRBV11-1, the J gene TRBJ2-5, with no clear D. The CDR3 is 15 residues long. Looked up from germline, CDR1 is SGHAT and CDR2 is FQDESV (reference sequence). V was trimmed by 5 bases and J by 5 bases, leaving 18 bases between them. CDR3 protein: CASSPRRMPTETQYF. In DNA form, the CDR3 reads TGTGCCAGCAGCCCCCGACGAATGCCGACTGAGACCCAGTACTTC.

The chain carries TRBV20-1 and TRBJ2-4; TRBD2 matches 13 bases. Germline V gene data show CDR1 as DFQATT and CDR2 as SNEGSKA (reference sequence). Trimming removed 5 bases from V and 9 bases from J; junction bases left unmatched: 10. The CDR3 is made up of 15 amino acids. The CDR3 sequence: CSARGTSGMDGIQYF. The CDR3 coding sequence is TGCAGTGCTCGAGGGACTAGCGGGATGGACGGCATTCAGTACTTC.

This clonotype appeared many times. The chain is built from TRBV5-1 and TRBJ2-1, with 8 positions matching TRBD2. The V gene's germline CDR1 is SGHRS and CDR2 YFSETQ. With V trimmed by 0 bases and J by 7 bases, 3 bases remained unmatched. The CDR3 has 14 amino acids. CDR3 protein: CASSLDLAGNEQFF. In DNA form, the CDR3 reads TGCGCCAGCAGCTTGGATTTAGCGGGGAATGAGCAGTTCTTC.

The sample holds many counts of this clonotype. CDR3 sequence (DNA): TGCGCCAGCAGCTCCCGGGGACTAGCTATCCACGAGCAGTACTTC. It specifies CASSSRGLAIHEQYF. The chain couples TRBV5-1 to TRBJ2-7, with TRBD2 matching 9 bases. Germline V gene lookup returns CDR1 SGHRS and CDR2 YFSETQ. The ends lost 3 bases at V and 5 bases at J; junction bases unmatched: 9. The CDR3 has 15 residues.

V and J are TRBV20-1 and TRBJ2-3; 8 bases map to TRBD2. The V and J ends lost 5 bases and 2 bases, in that order; junction bases with no gene match: 9. The CDR3 totals 15 residues. The germline CDR1 and CDR2 sequences are DFQATT and SNEGSKA (reference sequence). The CDR3 coding sequence is TGCAGTGCTTATGTAGCGGGGCGGAACACAGATACGCAGTATTTT. Translating gives CSAYVAGRNTDTQYF.

In this sample, this clonotype turned up many times. The chain couples TRBV20-1 to TRBJ1-1; tentatively, D is TRBD1 (5 bases). Germline V CDR1 and CDR2: DFQATT, SNEGSKA (reference sequence). The CDR3 is 15 amino acids. V was clipped by 5 bases and J by 3 bases, with 19 bases between them. The CDR3 sequence is CSALGGVQGDTEAFF. The CDR3 DNA follows: TGCAGTGCTCTCGGTGGGGTGCAGGGAGACACTGAAGCTTTCTTT.